This T cell receptor beta chain was captured in a study of blood T cell repertoires in COVID-19. Study overall: The analysed material was cDNA or gDNA that came from T cells, B-cell-depleted T cells, or PBMCs.

Methods used by the authors: Amplification with reference gene primers provided the estimates of nucleated cell counts. Clones were sequenced by immunoSEQ multiplex PCR, and TCRdb holds only the in-frame ones, with some missing. That table gives V, J and clone size, and the DNA gave D and trimming. The data contain over 200,000 clones, around four fifths of them singletons. V gave up 8 bases and J gave up 6 bases; unmatched junction bases: 8. Germline V gene lookup returns CDR1 SGHTA and CDR2 FQGNSA. The CDR3 loop spans 13 amino acids. The sample taken for sequencing was peripheral blood. The receptor's source is a man between 40 and 49 years old with active or convalescent COVID-19. V gene TRBV7-2 combines with J gene TRBJ1-2, with 8 bases matching TRBD1. The CDR3 nucleotides are TGTGCCAGCGGAACCGGACAGGGCGATGGCTACACCTTC. The encoded protein is CASGTGQGDGYTF.